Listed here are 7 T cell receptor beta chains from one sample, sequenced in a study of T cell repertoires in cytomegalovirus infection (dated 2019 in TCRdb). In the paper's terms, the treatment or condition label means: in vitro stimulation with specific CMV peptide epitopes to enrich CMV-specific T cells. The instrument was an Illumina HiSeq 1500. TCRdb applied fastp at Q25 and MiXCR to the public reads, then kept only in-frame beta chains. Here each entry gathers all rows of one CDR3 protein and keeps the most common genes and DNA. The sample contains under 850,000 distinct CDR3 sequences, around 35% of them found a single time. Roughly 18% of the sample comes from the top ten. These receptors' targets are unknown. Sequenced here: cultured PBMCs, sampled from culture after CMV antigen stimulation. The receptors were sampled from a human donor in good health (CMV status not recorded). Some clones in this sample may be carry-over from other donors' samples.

The CDR3 here is CASSLSSPTGGPGYNEQFF. The CDR3 coding sequence is TGTGCCAGCAGTTTATCTTCCCCTACGGGAGGGCCGGGCTACAATGAGCAGTTCTTC. This rearrangement joins TRBV27 to TRBJ2-1; 8 nucleotides align to TRBD2. Germline loops: CDR1 MNHEY, CDR2 SMNVEV (reference sequence). V was pared by 0 bases and J by 3 bases, with 13 bases of the junction left unmatched. The CDR3 is made up of 19 amino acids.

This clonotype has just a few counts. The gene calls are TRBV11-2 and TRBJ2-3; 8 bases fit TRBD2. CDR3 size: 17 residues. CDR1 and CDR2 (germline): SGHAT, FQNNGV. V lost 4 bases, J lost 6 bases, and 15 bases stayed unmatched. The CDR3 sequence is CASSSPLVAGPGDTQYF. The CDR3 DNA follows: TGTGCCAGCAGCTCACCTCTAGTAGCGGGACCCGGGGATACGCAGTATTTT.

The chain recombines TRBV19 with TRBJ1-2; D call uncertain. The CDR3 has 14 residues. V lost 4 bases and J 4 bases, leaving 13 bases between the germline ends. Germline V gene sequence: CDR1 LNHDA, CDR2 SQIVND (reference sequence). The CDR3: CASSSLGSFYGYTF. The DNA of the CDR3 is TGTGCCAGTAGTAGCCTGGGCAGTTTCTATGGCTACACCTTC. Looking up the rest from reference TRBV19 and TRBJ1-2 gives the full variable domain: DGGITQSPKYLFRKEGQNVTLSCEQNLNHDAMYWYRQDPGQGLRLIYYSQIVNDFQKGDIAEGYSVSREKKESFPLTVTSAQKNPTAFYLCASSSLGSFYGYTFGSGTRLTVV.

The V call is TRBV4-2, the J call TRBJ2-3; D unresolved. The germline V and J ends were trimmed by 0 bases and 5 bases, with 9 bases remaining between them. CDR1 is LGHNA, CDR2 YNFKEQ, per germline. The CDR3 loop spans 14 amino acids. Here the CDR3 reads CASSQEGAKDTQYF. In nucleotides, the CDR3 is TGTGCCAGCAGCCAAGAAGGAGCAAAAGATACGCAGTATTTT.

The CDR3 spells CATSSPGQGQYEQYF. The CDR3 DNA follows: TGTGCCACCAGCTCCCCGGGGCAGGGCCAGTACGAGCAGTACTTC. The V gene is TRBV15, the J gene TRBJ2-7; D possibly uses TRBD1 or TRBD2 (5 bases each). The CDR3 consists of 15 residues. Germline V gene data show CDR1 as LNHNV and CDR2 as YYDKDF (reference sequence). The germline V and J ends were trimmed by 5 bases and 4 bases, with 18 bases remaining between them.

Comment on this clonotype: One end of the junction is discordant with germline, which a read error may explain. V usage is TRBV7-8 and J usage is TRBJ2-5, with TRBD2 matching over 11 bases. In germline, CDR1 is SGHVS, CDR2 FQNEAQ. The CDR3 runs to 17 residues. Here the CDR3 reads CASSLVLLAGAHENQYF. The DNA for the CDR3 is TGTGCCAGCAGCTTAGTACTACTAGCGGGGGCGCACGAGAACCAGTACTTC.

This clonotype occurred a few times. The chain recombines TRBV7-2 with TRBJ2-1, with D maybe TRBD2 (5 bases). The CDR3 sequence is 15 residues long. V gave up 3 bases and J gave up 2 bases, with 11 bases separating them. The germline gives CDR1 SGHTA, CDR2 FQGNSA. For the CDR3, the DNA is TGTGCCAGCAGCTTGGGCGGGTCGACCTACAATGAGCAGTTCTTC. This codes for CASSLGGSTYNEQFF. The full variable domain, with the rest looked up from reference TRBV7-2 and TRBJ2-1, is GAGVSQSPSNKVTEKGKDVELRCDPISGHTALYWYRQSLGQGLEFLIYFQGNSAPDKSGLPSDRFSAERTGGSVSTLTIQRTQQEDSAVYLCASSLGGSTYNEQFFGPGTRLTVL.